A single sample gave rise to the 26 T cell receptor beta chains below, sequenced in a study of T cell responses to AZD1222 COVID-19 vaccine. Some clones are missing from TCRdb's copy, which holds only in-frame ones; the method was immunoSEQ multiplex PCR. The sample lists 150,000 to 200,000 clones, approximately 90% seen once, with around 4% in the top ten. The sample consisted of peripheral blood, taken on day 0 of MenACWY control vaccination. The receptors here all came from an adult in good health.

The V call is TRBV27, the J call TRBJ2-7; no clear D gene. The CDR3 contains 15 residues. Trimming removed 0 bases at V and 5 bases at J, with 14 bases between. Per germline, CDR1 MNHEY and CDR2 SMNVEV (reference sequence). CDR3 sequence (DNA): TGTGCCAGCAGTTTATCGGTTTCTGTGGGCCACGAGCAGTACTTC. As protein: CASSLSVSVGHEQYF.

This sequence joins TRBV7-9 and TRBJ2-7; 14 nucleotides align to TRBD2. Trimming took 5 bases from V and 0 from J; bases not matched to a gene: 12. This CDR3 spans 19 amino acids. CDR1 is SEHNR, CDR2 FQNEAQ, per germline (reference sequence). CDR3 sequence (DNA): TGTGCCAGCAGCGCGGGACTAGCGGGAGTCGGGGGCCTCTCCTACGAGCAGTACTTC. It encodes CASSAGLAGVGGLSYEQYF.

V usage is TRBV27 and J usage is TRBJ2-7; weak D call: TRBD2 (5 bases). Germline V lookup: CDR1 MNHEY, CDR2 SMNVEV (reference sequence). Trimming left V 8 bases short and J 2 bases short, with 16 bases between. CDR3 length: 14 amino acids. CDR3 amino acids: CASALLGGTYEQYF. As DNA, the CDR3 is TGTGCCAGCGCATTACTAGGCGGTACCTACGAGCAGTACTTC.

Only one count was recorded for this clone. J is TRBJ2-2 and V is TRBV9; D could derive from TRBD1 or TRBD2 (5 bases each). CDR3 length: 15 residues. Trimming cost V 2 bases and J 2 bases, with 10 bases left between them. The V gene's germline CDR1 is SGDLS and CDR2 YYNGEE. CDR3 sequence reads: CASSVGTHNTGELFF. CDR3 nucleotides: TGTGCCAGCAGCGTGGGGACCCACAACACCGGGGAGCTGTTTTTT.

The chain employs TRBV15 and TRBJ2-3; D perhaps matches TRBD1 (6 bases). The CDR3 has 14 residues. Trimming pared 6 bases from V and 6 bases from J, leaving 16 bases between. CDR1 is LNHNV and CDR2 is YYDKDF in the germline V gene (reference sequence). The CDR3: CATRPLGARDTQYF. The CDR3 DNA reads as TGTGCCACCAGGCCGTTGGGGGCGCGGGATACGCAGTATTTT.

V is TRBV23-1 and J is TRBJ2-7, with 9 bases lining up with TRBD1. TRBV23-1 is classed as an ORF, of uncertain function. J gave up 6 bases and V 4 bases, and 10 bases lay outside the gene matches. The length of the CDR3 is 15 residues. The CDR3 DNA reads as TGCGCCAGCAGTCCCCACTTGGGACAGGGCTGCGAGCAGTACTTC. Translated: CASSPHLGQGCEQYF.

The chain links TRBV19 to TRBJ1-5; D is possibly TRBD1 (5 bases). Germline CDR1 LNHDA, CDR2 SQIVND (reference sequence). The CDR3 has 12 residues. V was shortened by 7 bases and J by 6 bases, with 10 bases between the two germline ends. The CDR3 DNA sequence: TGTGCCAGTACAGGGACCGGTCAGCCCCAGCATTTT. It codes for CASTGTGQPQHF.

V gene TRBV5-1 combines with J gene TRBJ1-5; 9 positions match TRBD1. The CDR3 spans 14 residues. Germline loops: CDR1 SGHRS, CDR2 YFSETQ. Trimming took 3 bases from V and 6 from J; bases not matched to a gene: 4. The CDR3 DNA sequence: TGCGCCAGCAGCTCGGGACAGGGTACTCAGCCCCAGCATTTT. It codes for CASSSGQGTQPQHF.

The chain recombines TRBV6-5 with TRBJ1-2, with TRBD1 identical over 9 bases. Germline lookup yields CDR1 MNHEY and CDR2 SVGAGI. The CDR3 sequence is 15 residues long. The junction had 9 bases not matched to a gene; V was cut back by 0 bases and J by 10 bases. This CDR3 reads CASSYSTGGISDYTF. DNA for the CDR3: TGTGCCAGCAGTTACTCGACAGGGGGGATCTCGGACTACACCTTC.

The V and J genes are TRBV7-6 and TRBJ2-7; 11 nucleotides agree with TRBD1. CDR1 SGHVS and CDR2 FNYEAQ come from the germline V gene. With V trimmed by 1 base and J by 5 bases, 4 bases remained unmatched. CDR3 length: 15 amino acids. The CDR3 bases are TGTGCCAGCAGCTTAGGCGGACAGGGGGCCCACGAGCAGTACTTC. Protein: CASSLGGQGAHEQYF.

V usage is TRBV27 and J usage is TRBJ1-1; D is uncertain. CDR3 length: 15 residues. Germline CDR1 and CDR2: MNHEY and SMNVEV (reference sequence). Trimming pared 2 bases from V and 7 bases from J, leaving 17 bases between. The CDR3: CASSLGYSAGIEAFF. CDR3 coding DNA: TGTGCCAGCAGTTTAGGATACTCGGCAGGCATTGAAGCTTTCTTT.

The chain combines TRBV27 with TRBJ2-3; 7 nucleotides agree with TRBD2. This CDR3 region has 14 residues. Germline CDR1 and CDR2: MNHEY and SMNVEV (reference sequence). V shed 9 bases and J 1 base; nucleotides not matched to a gene: 7. The CDR3 spells CASERGIGTDTQYF. In DNA form, the CDR3 reads TGTGCCAGTGAGCGGGGAATCGGCACAGATACGCAGTATTTT.

The chain is built from TRBV29-1 and TRBJ2-3, with D tentatively TRBD1 or TRBD2 (5 bases each). Per germline, CDR1 SQVTM and CDR2 ANQGSEA. The CDR3 extends over 14 amino acids. The V end lost 8 bases, the J end lost 4 bases, and 19 bases lay between the germline ends. CDR3 DNA: TGCAGCATCGCCGGGACCCCGGAGCCAGATACGCAGTATTTT. It yields the protein CSIAGTPEPDTQYF.

J is TRBJ2-5 and V is TRBV7-9; D is ambiguous. The ends were cut back, 4 bases at V and 4 bases at J, with 13 bases in the middle. CDR1 is SEHNR and CDR2 is FQNEAQ in the germline V gene (reference sequence). CDR3 length: 14 residues. CDR3 DNA: TGTGCCAGCAGCTCCTCCAGCTCCCGAGAGACCCAGTACTTC. Its protein is CASSSSSSRETQYF.

The chain uses TRBV5-1 and TRBJ2-7, with D unresolved. The germline V gene encodes CDR1 SGHRS and CDR2 YFSETQ. The length of the CDR3 is 17 residues. V shed 1 base and J shed 0 bases, with 17 bases lying between them. CDR3: CASSLSSGAFRSYEQYF. For the CDR3, the DNA is TGCGCCAGCAGCTTGTCTTCGGGCGCCTTTCGCTCCTACGAGCAGTACTTC.

This rearrangement joins TRBV24-1 to TRBJ1-2; D ambiguous. CDR1 KGHDR and CDR2 SFDVKD come from the germline V gene. The CDR3 length is 13 residues. V gave up 9 bases and J gave up 2 bases, with 12 bases separating them. Here the CDR3 DNA reads TGTGCCACCGCGTCGGGCGGCAACTATGGCTACACCTTC. As protein: CATASGGNYGYTF.

This clone has just one count. The chain has TRBV5-1 and TRBJ2-7, with D unclear. This CDR3 has 13 residues. Germline values: CDR1 SGHRS, CDR2 YFSETQ. V was trimmed by 4 bases and J by 5 bases, leaving 13 bases between them. CDR3 residues: CASSMGPRDEQYF. CDR3 nucleotides: TGCGCCAGCAGCATGGGCCCTCGGGACGAGCAGTACTTC.

There are a few counts of this clone. The rearrangement links TRBV7-3 to TRBJ2-7, with a weak D call TRBD2 (7 bases). CDR1 SGHTA and CDR2 FQGTGA come from the germline V gene. Deletions cut 5 bases from V and 1 base from J, with 12 bases between. This CDR3 is 14 amino acids long. The CDR3 sequence: CASSPGGASYEQYF. The CDR3 region has the DNA TGTGCCAGCAGCCCTGGGGGGGCGTCCTACGAGCAGTACTTC.

In DNA form, the CDR3 reads TGTGCCAGCAGCCCCACGCGGGCCCAGTACTTC. It codes for CASSPTRAQYF. This rearrangement joins TRBV7-3 to TRBJ2-5, with D possibly matching TRBD2 (5 bases). This CDR3 region has 11 residues. V lost 5 bases, J lost 9 bases, and 10 bases lay in between. Per germline, CDR1 SGHTA and CDR2 FQGTGA.

This rearrangement joins TRBV12-5 to TRBJ2-1; 10 bases fit TRBD2. Looked up from germline, CDR1 is LGHNT and CDR2 is FRNRAP. The CDR3 loop spans 19 amino acids. Trimming removed 0 bases from V and 9 bases from J; junction bases left unmatched: 17. The CDR3 DNA reads TGTGCTAGTGGTTTGGTAGCCCCGCTGGGGCTAGCGGGAGTTATTGAGCAGTTCTTC. It encodes CASGLVAPLGLAGVIEQFF.

The chain combines TRBV19 with TRBJ1-5; 7 positions agree with TRBD1. The CDR3 extends over 15 amino acids. With 4 bases clipped from V and 2 bases from J, the junction kept 5 bases outside the gene matches. Looked up from germline, CDR1 is LNHDA and CDR2 is SQIVND (reference sequence). This CDR3 reads CASSKPGQRNQPQHF. The CDR3 DNA is TGTGCCAGTAGTAAGCCGGGACAGCGCAATCAGCCCCAGCATTTT. Full variable domain (missing parts from reference TRBV19 and TRBJ1-5): DGGITQSPKYLFRKEGQNVTLSCEQNLNHDAMYWYRQDPGQGLRLIYYSQIVNDFQKGDIAEGYSVSREKKESFPLTVTSAQKNPTAFYLCASSKPGQRNQPQHFGDGTRLSIL.

CDR3 protein: CATKTGTAYNEQFF. The CDR3 DNA is TGCGCCACCAAGACCGGGACTGCCTACAATGAGCAGTTCTTC. This chain uses TRBV5-1 with TRBJ2-1; TRBD2 is a possible D gene (6 bases). CDR1 is SGHRS, CDR2 YFSETQ, per germline. This CDR3 has 14 amino acids. Trimming removed 9 bases from V and 2 bases from J, with 15 bases in between.

This rearrangement joins TRBV11-2 to TRBJ1-4; possible D gene TRBD1, 6 bases. The CDR3 runs 15 residues. Germline V lookup: CDR1 SGHAT, CDR2 FQNNGV. Deletions cut 5 bases from V and 5 bases from J, with 15 bases between. This chain's CDR3 is CASSPGTRGNEKLFF. For the CDR3, the DNA is TGTGCCAGCAGCCCTGGGACAAGAGGAAATGAAAAACTGTTTTTT. The full variable domain, rest sourced from reference TRBV11-2 and TRBJ1-4, is EAGVAQSPRYKIIEKRQSVAFWCNPISGHATLYWYQQILGQGPKLLIQFQNNGVVDDSQLPKDRFSAERLKGVDSTLKIQPAKLEDSAVYLCASSPGTRGNEKLFFGSGTQLSVL.

V is TRBV7-9 and J is TRBJ1-1, with D perhaps matching TRBD1 (5 bases). V lost 1 base and J 1 base, leaving 10 bases between the germline ends. The germline V gene has CDR1 SEHNR and CDR2 FQNEAQ (reference sequence). CDR3 length equals 15 residues. In DNA, the CDR3 is TGTGCCAGCAGCTTAGGTGGGGCTGCGAACACTGAAGCTTTCTTT. Protein product: CASSLGGAANTEAFF.

This clone was found once. The V call is TRBV30, the J call TRBJ1-2; D is undetermined. The germline gives CDR1 GTSNPN, CDR2 SVGIG (reference sequence). V was pared by 1 base and J by 4 bases, with 22 bases between. There are 17 residues in the CDR3. Here the CDR3 reads CAWSAHWDVSYGYGYTF. For the CDR3, the DNA is TGTGCCTGGAGTGCACATTGGGATGTATCATATGGCTATGGCTACACCTTC. The full variable domain, with the rest looked up from reference TRBV30 and TRBJ1-2, is SQTIHQWPATLVQPVGSPLSLECTVEGTSNPNLYWYRQAAGRGLQLLFYSVGIGQISSEVPQNLSASRPQDRQFILSSKKLLLSDSGFYLCAWSAHWDVSYGYGYTFGSGTRLTVV.

This clone was seen only once. The V call is TRBV14, the J call TRBJ2-6, with 7 bases aligning to TRBD1. V dropped 5 bases and J dropped 0; count of bases not matched to a gene: 10. CDR1 and CDR2 from the germline V gene are SGHDN and FVKESK. The length of the CDR3 is 18 residues. This CDR3 is CASSKDRLSGSGANVLTF. The CDR3 DNA follows: TGTGCCAGCAGCAAGGACAGGCTCTCAGGCTCTGGGGCCAACGTCCTGACTTTC. The full variable domain, completed using reference TRBV14 and TRBJ2-6, is EAGVTQFPSHSVIEKGQTVTLRCDPISGHDNLYWYRRVMGKEIKFLLHFVKESKQDESGMPNNRFLAERTGGTYSTLKVQPAELEDSGVYFCASSKDRLSGSGANVLTFGAGSRLTVL.